The clone carrying this TCR beta chain was detected a few times. Its antigen remains unidentified. Germline V gene lookup returns CDR1 SGHTA and CDR2 FQGNSA. Trimming cost V 4 bases and J 2 bases, with 14 bases left between them. This CDR3 has 15 amino acids. These data come from a study of response to subunit inactivated influenza vaccine. TCRdb reprocessed the RT-PCR reads via MiXCR and lists one record per CDR3 protein. Among roughly 700,000 distinct CDR3 sequences listed, more than 11% were seen once. Study-level points and caveats: Authors suggested each seasonal influenza vaccination recruits few new T cells.

This chain joins TRBV7-2 and TRBJ1-1; D not certain. This TCR was sampled from a man aged 50 or older who received an inactivated influenza vaccine. The input for sequencing was PBMCs from blood, taken less than 15 days before vaccination. The CDR3 DNA is TGTGCCAGCAGCTCGACCCGGCTGGGAAACACTGAAGCTTTCTTT. Protein product: CASSSTRLGNTEAFF.